This TCR beta chain was captured in a study of STAT5B mutations in CD4+ large granular lymphocyte leukemia (dated by TCRdb to the early 2020s). For the study in its entirety: Among the healthy controls, the CDR3 'QG' motif was associated with a particular HLA allele. TCRbeta repertoires of CD4+ T-cell large granular lymphocyte leukemia patients were compared with those of healthy blood donors. Flow cytometry performed on FACSCanto II or FACSVerse showed that the purified fractions had more than 95% purity among lymphocytes.

TCRbeta rearrangements were sequenced from genomic DNA using the immunoSEQ assay at survey resolution. The original pipeline was this. In the TCR sequencing data, the lowest productive clonotype frequency that could be detected was 2.59 x 10-5. Analyses included only productive TCRbeta rearrangements, meaning complete and in-frame sequences. Simpson clonality, calculated in the immunoSEQ Analyzer version 3.0, was used as the measure of sample clonality. Clones were categorized by frequency as very rare, small, medium, large (1-20%) or hyperexpanded (>20%). Generation probabilities were estimated with OLGA 1.2.3, V-gene circos plots were generated with VDJtools, specificities were searched for in VDJdb, and CDR3 motifs were identified with GLIPH. Sourced from immuneACCESS, this table was stored by TCRdb with only in-frame sequences that have V and J called. A share of the clones is absent; for the studies checked, an unresolved V gene accounts for under half, and the remainder has no known explanation. V, J and clone size derive from that table, while D and trimming were established from the DNA sequence. This sample gives about 30,000 clones in total; about 81% of them show up just once. Of the sample, 3% to 3.5% is held by the ten largest clones.

What the authors observed across the whole study: The data were not HLA-matched, and the relatively small sample size could explain the higher clonality seen in CD4+ compared with CD8+ T-LGLL. The main leukemic clonotypes were found to be private to each patient, although about 25% of the main leukemic clonotypes were detected at low frequency in the non-leukemic repertoires of other patients. TRBV06-family usage was enriched among the top patient clones (8/27) compared with healthy controls (2/35). CD4-sorted patient repertoires appeared more clonal than healthy CD4+ repertoires, and this difference persisted after removing the putative leukemic clones.

From cysteine to phenylalanine, the CDR3 is 16 amino acids long. This entry keeps only the CDR3 DNA: 48 bases, framed from base 1. Ends trimmed: V by 6 bases, J by 5 bases; bases unmatched to a gene: 11. Per the germline V gene, MDHEN is the CDR1 and SYDVKM is the CDR2. For this clone: The specificity of this receptor is unknown. Base qualities are not recorded, but no much larger clone differs from it by a single base.

Healthy controls were 35 or so blood donors whose buffy coats came from the Finnish Red Cross blood service. All TCR-sequenced material derived from peripheral blood: patient blood samples and healthy donor buffy coats. Peripheral blood mononuclear cells were isolated by Ficoll-Hypaque gradient centrifugation. For the healthy controls, CD4+ cells were obtained from buffy coats by magnetic purification. Genomic DNA was extracted using the Gentra Puregene Cell and Tissue kit, and a Qubit 2.0 fluorometer was used to quantify it. This TCR was recovered from a human donor in good health. The chain employs TRBV28 and TRBJ1-5, with 9 bases matching TRBD1. The sample was CD4+ T cells from blood buffy coats. The DNA sequence follows: TGTGCCAGCAGACTTGACAGGGGGGGATTGTATCAGCCCCAGCATTTT. It specifies CASRLDRGGLYQPQHF.